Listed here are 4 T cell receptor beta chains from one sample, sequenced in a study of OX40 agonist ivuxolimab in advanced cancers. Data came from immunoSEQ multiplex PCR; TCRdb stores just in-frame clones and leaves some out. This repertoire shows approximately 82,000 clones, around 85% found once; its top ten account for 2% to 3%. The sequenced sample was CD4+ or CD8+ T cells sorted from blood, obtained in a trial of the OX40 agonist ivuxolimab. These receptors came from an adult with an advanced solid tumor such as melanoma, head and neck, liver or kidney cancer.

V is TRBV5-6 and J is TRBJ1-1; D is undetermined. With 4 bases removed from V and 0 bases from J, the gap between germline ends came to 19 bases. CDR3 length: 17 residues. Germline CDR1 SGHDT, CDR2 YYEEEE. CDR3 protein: CASSLMTSIGMNTEAFF. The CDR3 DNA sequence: TGTGCCAGCAGCCTAATGACAAGCATCGGCATGAACACTGAAGCTTTCTTT.

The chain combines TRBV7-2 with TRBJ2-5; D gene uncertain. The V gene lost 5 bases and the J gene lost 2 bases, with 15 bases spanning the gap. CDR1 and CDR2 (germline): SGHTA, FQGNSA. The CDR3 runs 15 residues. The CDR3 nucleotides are TGTGCCAGCAGCCTCCGTACCACTCTACAAGAGACCCAGTACTTC. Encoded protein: CASSLRTTLQETQYF.

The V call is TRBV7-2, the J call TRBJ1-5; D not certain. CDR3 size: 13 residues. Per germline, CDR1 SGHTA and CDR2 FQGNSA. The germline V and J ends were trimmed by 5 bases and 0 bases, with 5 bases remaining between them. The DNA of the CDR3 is TGTGCCAGCAGCCCCCGTAGCAATCAGCCCCAGCATTTT. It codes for CASSPRSNQPQHF.

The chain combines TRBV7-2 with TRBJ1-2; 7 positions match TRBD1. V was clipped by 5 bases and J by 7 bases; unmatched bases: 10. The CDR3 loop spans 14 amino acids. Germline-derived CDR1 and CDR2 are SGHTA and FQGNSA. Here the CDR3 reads CASSILDRASGYTF. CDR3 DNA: TGTGCCAGCAGCATTCTCGACAGGGCTAGTGGCTACACCTTC.